Reported below is one T cell receptor beta chain. The sample belongs to a study of T cell changes during pregnancy in multiple sclerosis. Profiled with immunoSEQ multiplex PCR; TCRdb holds only in-frame clones, not every one. The sample records approximately 65,000 clones, over 80% being singletons. CDR3 size: 18 residues. Germline V gives CDR1 LGHNA, CDR2 YNFKEQ. Trimming took 0 bases from V and 2 from J, leaving 19 bases between them. The TCR originated in a female donor in good health, enrolled as a control in a pregnancy study. The chain carries TRBV4-2 and TRBJ1-2; no clear D gene. The material was CD8+ T cells from peripheral blood mononuclear cells, obtained in the third trimester of pregnancy. The CDR3 here is CASSQDSEVTGKNYGYTF. The CDR3 DNA sequence: TGTGCCAGCAGCCAAGATTCCGAAGTTACGGGGAAAAACTATGGCTACACCTTC.